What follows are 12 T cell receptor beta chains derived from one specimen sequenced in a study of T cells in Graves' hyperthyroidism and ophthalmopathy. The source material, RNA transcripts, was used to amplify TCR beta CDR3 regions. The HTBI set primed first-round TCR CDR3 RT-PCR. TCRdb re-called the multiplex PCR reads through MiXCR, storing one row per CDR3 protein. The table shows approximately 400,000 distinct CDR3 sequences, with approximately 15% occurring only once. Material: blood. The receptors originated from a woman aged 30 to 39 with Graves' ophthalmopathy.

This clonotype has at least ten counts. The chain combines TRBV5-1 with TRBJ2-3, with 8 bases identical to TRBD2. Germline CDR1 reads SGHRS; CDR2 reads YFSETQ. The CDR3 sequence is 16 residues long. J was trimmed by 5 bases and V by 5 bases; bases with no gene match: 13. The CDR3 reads CASREAGELSVDTQYF. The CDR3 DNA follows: TGCGCCAGCAGGGAAGCGGGGGAGCTGTCGGTAGATACGCAGTATTTT.

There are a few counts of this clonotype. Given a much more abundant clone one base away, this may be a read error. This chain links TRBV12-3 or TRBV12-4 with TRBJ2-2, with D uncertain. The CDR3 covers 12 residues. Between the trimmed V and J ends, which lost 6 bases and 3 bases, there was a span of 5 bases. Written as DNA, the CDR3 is TGTGCCAGCAGATTTTACACCGGGGAGCTGTTTTTT. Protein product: CASRFYTGELFF.

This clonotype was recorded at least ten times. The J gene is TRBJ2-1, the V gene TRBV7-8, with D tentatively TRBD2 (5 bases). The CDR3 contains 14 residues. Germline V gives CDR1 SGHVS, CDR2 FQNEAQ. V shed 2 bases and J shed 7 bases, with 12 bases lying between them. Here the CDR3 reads CASSLLEVLNEQFF. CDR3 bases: TGTGCCAGCAGCTTATTGGAGGTATTGAATGAGCAGTTCTTC. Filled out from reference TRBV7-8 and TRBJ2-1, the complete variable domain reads GAGVSQSPRYKVAKRGQDVALRCDPISGHVSLFWYQQALGQGPEFLTYFQNEAQLDKSGLPSDRFFAERPEGSVSTLKIQRTQQEDSAVYLCASSLLEVLNEQFFGPGTRLTVL.

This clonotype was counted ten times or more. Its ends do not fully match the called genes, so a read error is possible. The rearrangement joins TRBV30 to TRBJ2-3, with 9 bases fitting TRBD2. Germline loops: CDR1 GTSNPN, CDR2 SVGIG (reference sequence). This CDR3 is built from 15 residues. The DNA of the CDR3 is TGTGCCTGGAGTGTAGGGCGGGGGGGCACTGATACGCAGTATTTT. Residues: CAWSVGRGGTDTQYF. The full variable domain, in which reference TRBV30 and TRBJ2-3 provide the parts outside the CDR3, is SQTIHQWPATLVQPVGSPLSLECTVEGTSNPNLYWYRQAAGRGLQLLFYSVGIGQISSEVPQNLSASRPQDRQFILSSKKLLLSDSGFYLCAWSVGRGGTDTQYFGPGTRLTVL.

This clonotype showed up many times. CDR3 sequence: CSAGGGQAYEQYF. The CDR3 nucleotides read TGCAGTGCTGGGGGTGGACAGGCCTACGAGCAGTACTTC. This chain joins TRBV20-1 and TRBJ2-7; TRBD1 agrees at 7 bases. V shed 5 bases and J 2 bases; nucleotides not matched to a gene: 6. CDR1 is DFQATT and CDR2 is SNEGSKA in the germline V gene (reference sequence). The CDR3 is 13 amino acids.

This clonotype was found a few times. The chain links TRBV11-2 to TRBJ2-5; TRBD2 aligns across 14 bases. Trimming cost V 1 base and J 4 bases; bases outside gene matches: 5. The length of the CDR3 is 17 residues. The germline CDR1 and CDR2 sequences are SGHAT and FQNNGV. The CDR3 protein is CASSLVGGTSGGETQYF. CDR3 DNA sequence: TGTGCCAGCAGCTTAGTTGGCGGGACTAGCGGGGGAGAGACCCAGTACTTC. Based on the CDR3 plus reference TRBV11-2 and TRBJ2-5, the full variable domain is EAGVAQSPRYKIIEKRQSVAFWCNPISGHATLYWYQQILGQGPKLLIQFQNNGVVDDSQLPKDRFSAERLKGVDSTLKIQPAKLEDSAVYLCASSLVGGTSGGETQYFGPGTRLLVL.

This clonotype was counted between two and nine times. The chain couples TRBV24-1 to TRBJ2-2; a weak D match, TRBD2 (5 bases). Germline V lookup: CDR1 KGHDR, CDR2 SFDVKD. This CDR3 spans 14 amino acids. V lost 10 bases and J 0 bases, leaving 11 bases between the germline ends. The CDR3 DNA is TGTGCCACAAATTCCGGGACGAACACCGGGGAGCTGTTTTTT. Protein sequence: CATNSGTNTGELFF.

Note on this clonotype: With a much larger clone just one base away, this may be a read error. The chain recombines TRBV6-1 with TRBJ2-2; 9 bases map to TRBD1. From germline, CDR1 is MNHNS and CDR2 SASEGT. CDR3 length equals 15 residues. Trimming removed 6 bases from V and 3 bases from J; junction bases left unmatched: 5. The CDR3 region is CASSHRDRDTGELFF. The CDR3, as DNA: TGTGCCAGCAGCCACCGGGACAGGGACACCGGGGAGCTGTTTTTT.

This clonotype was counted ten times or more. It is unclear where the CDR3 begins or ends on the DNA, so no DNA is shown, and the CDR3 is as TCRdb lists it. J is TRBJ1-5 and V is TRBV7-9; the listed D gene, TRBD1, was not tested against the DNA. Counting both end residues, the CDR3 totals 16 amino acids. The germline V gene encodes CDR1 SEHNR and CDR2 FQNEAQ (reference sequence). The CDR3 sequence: CASSLDSGQAGQPQHF.

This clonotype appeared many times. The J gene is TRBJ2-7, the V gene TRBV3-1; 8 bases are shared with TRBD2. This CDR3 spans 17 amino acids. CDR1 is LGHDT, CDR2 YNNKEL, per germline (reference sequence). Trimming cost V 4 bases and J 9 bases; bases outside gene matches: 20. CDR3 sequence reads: CASSRNEIGGLGGGQYF. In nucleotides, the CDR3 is TGTGCCAGCAGCCGCAACGAAATTGGGGGACTAGGAGGAGGGCAGTACTTC.

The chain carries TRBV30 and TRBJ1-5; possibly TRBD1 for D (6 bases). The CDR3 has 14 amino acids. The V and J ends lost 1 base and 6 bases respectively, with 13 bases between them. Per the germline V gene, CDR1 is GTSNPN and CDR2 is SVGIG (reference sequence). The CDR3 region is CAWSDQGSTQPQHF. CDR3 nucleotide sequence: TGTGCCTGGAGTGATCAGGGGAGTACTCAGCCCCAGCATTTT. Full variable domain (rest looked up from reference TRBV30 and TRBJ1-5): SQTIHQWPATLVQPVGSPLSLECTVEGTSNPNLYWYRQAAGRGLQLLFYSVGIGQISSEVPQNLSASRPQDRQFILSSKKLLLSDSGFYLCAWSDQGSTQPQHFGDGTRLSIL.

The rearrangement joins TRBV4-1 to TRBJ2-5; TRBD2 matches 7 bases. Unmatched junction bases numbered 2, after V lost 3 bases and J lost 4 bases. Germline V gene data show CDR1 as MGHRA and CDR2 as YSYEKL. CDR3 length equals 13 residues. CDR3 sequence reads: CASSQTSPETQYF. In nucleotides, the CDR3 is TGCGCCAGCAGCCAGACTAGCCCAGAGACCCAGTACTTC.